This T cell receptor beta chain originates from a study of blood T cell repertoires in COVID-19. Across the whole study: Sites in the United States, Italy and Spain provided acute and convalescent COVID-19 samples. T cells, B-cell-depleted T cells, or PBMCs provided the cDNA or gDNA that served as material.

This clone was counted a single time. This CDR3 comprises 18 residues. J lost 0 bases, V lost 0 bases, and 10 bases had no gene match. CDR1 is SGHRS and CDR2 is YFSETQ in the germline V gene. In the source study's methods: Counts of nucleated cells, estimated from reference gene primer amplification, were obtained. TCRdb keeps only in-frame clones here, not all; method: immunoSEQ multiplex PCR. V and J calls and clone size are copied from that table; D and trimming were computed from the DNA. This table holds 250,000 to 350,000 clones, about nine tenths found once. Seattle researchers signed up patients amid active infection and tracked them longitudinally.

Source material: peripheral blood. The sequence was obtained from a woman in her thirties with COVID-19, enrolled during active disease. The chain carries TRBV5-1 and TRBJ2-3; 7 bases map to TRBD1. The chain's CDR3 is CASSLAPQGVTSTDTQYF. The CDR3, as DNA: TGCGCCAGCAGCTTGGCACCCCAGGGGGTGACTAGCACAGATACGCAGTATTTT.